This entry lists 32 T cell receptor beta chains sequenced from one sample in a study of control samples from healthy donors and cancer patients. The table came from immunoSEQ multiplex PCR; TCRdb's copy has only in-frame clones and leaves some out. The table includes over 65,000 clones, roughly 91% detected once. Sequenced input: PBMCs. These receptors came from a woman between 50 and 59 years old with colorectal cancer.

CDR3 amino acids: CASSPLRSQETQYF. The CDR3 region has the DNA TGTGCCAGCTCACCACTTCGGAGTCAAGAGACCCAGTACTTC. The chain recombines TRBV18 with TRBJ2-5; no definite D call. Trimming took off 1 base at V and 2 bases at J, with 8 bases between the two ends. This CDR3 comprises 14 residues. Germline V lookup: CDR1 KGHSH, CDR2 LQKENI. The full variable domain, completed using reference TRBV18 and TRBJ2-5, is NAGVMQNPRHLVRRRGQEARLRCSPMKGHSHVYWYRQLPEEGLKFMVYLQKENIIDESGMPKERFSAEFPKEGPSILRIQQVVRGDSAAYFCASSPLRSQETQYFGPGTRLLVL.

This rearrangement joins TRBV5-8 to TRBJ1-2; D gene uncertain. This CDR3 is built from 14 residues. The V end was cut by 0 bases, the J end by 3 bases, with 9 bases between. Germline loops: CDR1 SGHTS, CDR2 YDEGEE. CDR3 region: CASSLGRVDYGYTF. The CDR3 DNA reads TGTGCCAGCAGCTTGGGGAGGGTAGACTATGGCTACACCTTC.

This clone has just one count. The chain is built from TRBV5-1 and TRBJ2-1; possible D gene TRBD2, 6 bases. Germline V CDR1 and CDR2: SGHRS, YFSETQ. The CDR3 sequence is 13 residues long. V was clipped by 4 bases and J by 5 bases, with 10 bases between them. CDR3 sequence: CASSPGRHNEQFF. CDR3 DNA sequence: TGCGCCAGCAGCCCGGGGAGGCACAATGAGCAGTTCTTC.

CDR3 sequence reads: CASSDTPGTTYGYTF. CDR3 nucleotide sequence: TGTGCCAGCAGTGACACACCCGGGACCACATATGGCTACACCTTC. The rearrangement joins TRBV6-4 to TRBJ1-2; a possible D gene is TRBD1 (5 bases). Trimming stripped 2 bases from V and 5 bases from J, with 15 bases between. The length of the CDR3 is 15 residues. CDR1 is MRHNA and CDR2 is SNTAGT in the germline V gene.

The V gene is TRBV6-2 or TRBV6-3, the J gene TRBJ2-1, with 7 bases matching TRBD1. Per germline, CDR1 MNHEY and CDR2 SVGEGT. This CDR3 comprises 13 residues. V was clipped by 6 bases and J by 4 bases; unmatched bases: 3. This CDR3 is CASSRTGYNEQFF. DNA for the CDR3: TGTGCCAGCAGCCGGACAGGATACAATGAGCAGTTCTTC.

This chain uses TRBV7-8 with TRBJ1-6; TRBD1 aligns across 7 bases. The V segment lost 0 bases and the J segment 10 bases; nucleotides outside the gene matches: 12. The CDR3 runs to 17 residues. Germline assignment: CDR1 SGHVS and CDR2 FQNEAQ. CDR3 DNA sequence: TGTGCCAGCAGCTTAGCGTTTATTAACAGGGGAGGCTCACCCCTCCACTTT. This gives the protein CASSLAFINRGGSPLHF.

The chain uses TRBV6-1 and TRBJ1-2; weak D call: TRBD1 (6 bases). The CDR3 is 15 amino acids. V was pared by 0 bases and J by 8 bases, with 16 bases between. Germline CDR1 MNHNS, CDR2 SASEGT. The CDR3 region has the DNA TGTGCCAGCAGTGAAGCGGGGGGCAGGACTTACGGCTACACCTTC. Its translation: CASSEAGGRTYGYTF.

DNA for the CDR3: TGCAGCGTTCTATATGGGACAGCCACTGAAGCTTTCTTT. Its translation: CSVLYGTATEAFF. The chain links TRBV29-1 to TRBJ1-1; 7 bases map to TRBD1. The CDR3 runs to 13 residues. Germline V gene sequence: CDR1 SQVTM, CDR2 ANQGSEA. Trimming removed 5 bases from V and 4 bases from J; junction bases left unmatched: 7.

Points on this clone: The sample holds other DNA sequences that translate to the same CDR3. J is TRBJ1-1 and V is TRBV4-1, with D perhaps matching TRBD1 (5 bases). Germline lookup yields CDR1 MGHRA and CDR2 YSYEKL. The ends were cut back, 0 bases at V and 0 bases at J, with 11 bases in the middle. There are 16 residues in the CDR3. The CDR3 loop reads CASSQDRGVMNTEAFF. For the CDR3, the DNA is TGCGCCAGCAGCCAAGATCGGGGGGTGATGAACACTGAAGCTTTCTTT.

In its sample, this clone was seen a few times. The gene calls are TRBV2 and TRBJ2-3, with TRBD2 identical over 8 bases. From germline, CDR1 is SNHLY and CDR2 FYNNEI. The junction had 6 bases not matched to a gene; V was cut back by 7 bases and J by 0 bases. CDR3 length: 15 amino acids. The DNA for the CDR3 is TGTGCCAGCAATTCACTAGCGGCTAGCACAGATACGCAGTATTTT. Its translation: CASNSLAASTDTQYF.

The sample holds a few counts of this clone. The chain carries TRBV28 and TRBJ1-2; D gene ambiguous. Trimming cost V 1 base and J 4 bases, with 10 bases left between them. Germline CDR1 MDHEN, CDR2 SYDVKM. CDR3 length: 14 amino acids. The CDR3 sequence is CASSLSPFSYGYTF. The CDR3 coding sequence is TGTGCCAGCAGTTTATCACCTTTTAGCTATGGCTACACCTTC.

The CDR3 loop reads CASSISVRNSPLHF. The CDR3 nucleotides are TGTGCCAGTAGTATATCAGTAAGGAATTCACCCCTCCACTTT. The V and J genes are TRBV19 and TRBJ1-6, with no clear D. The CDR3 extends over 14 amino acids. Trimming shortened V by 2 bases and J by 7 bases, and 9 bases separated the two germline ends. Germline CDR1 reads LNHDA; CDR2 reads SQIVND (reference sequence).

The chain uses TRBV7-2 and TRBJ2-3; the D is unclear. The V gene lost 2 bases and the J gene lost 4 bases, with 7 bases spanning the gap. The CDR3 is made up of 13 amino acids. Germline loops: CDR1 SGHTA, CDR2 FQGNSA. The CDR3, as DNA: TGTGCCAGCAGCTTAATAAGCCCAGATACGCAGTATTTT. Amino acid sequence: CASSLISPDTQYF.

This chain joins TRBV27 and TRBJ2-2; D remains ambiguous. There are 12 residues in the CDR3. From germline, CDR1 is MNHEY and CDR2 SMNVEV (reference sequence). Trimming stripped 8 bases from V and 5 bases from J, with 9 bases between. The CDR3 spells CASCPETGELFF. In DNA form, the CDR3 reads TGTGCCAGCTGTCCGGAAACCGGGGAGCTGTTTTTT.

The rearrangement uses TRBV7-2 and TRBJ2-5; the match to TRBD1 covers 8 bases. V was clipped by 5 bases and J by 5 bases; unmatched bases: 7. This CDR3 region has 14 residues. Germline V gives CDR1 SGHTA, CDR2 FQGNSA. The CDR3, as DNA: TGTGCCAGCAGCCAGGGGGCCCGCACGGAGACCCAGTACTTC. Encoded protein: CASSQGARTETQYF.

This clone was picked up one time. J is TRBJ2-3 and V is TRBV12-5; 11 bases align to TRBD2. Germline assignment: CDR1 LGHNT and CDR2 FRNRAP. J gave up 7 bases and V 7 bases, and 10 bases lay outside the gene matches. The length of the CDR3 is 15 residues. CDR3 sequence: CASASLAGGRNTQYF. The CDR3 DNA sequence: TGTGCTAGTGCCAGCCTAGCGGGGGGCCGCAATACGCAGTATTTT.

The rearrangement joins TRBV12-3 or TRBV12-4 to TRBJ2-1; 13 bases map to TRBD2. After removal of 6 bases from V and 14 bases from J, the junction contained 7 bases not matched to a gene. The CDR3 consists of 13 residues. The CDR3 DNA follows: TGTGCCAGCAGCGGGACTAGCGGGGAACGGAAGTTCTTC. It yields the protein CASSGTSGERKFF.

This chain connects TRBV10-2 to TRBJ2-2; 12 nucleotides match TRBD2. Losses at the gene ends were 6 bases for V and 5 bases for J; bases not matched to a gene: 7. Germline-derived CDR1 and CDR2 are WSHSY and SAAADI. The CDR3 runs 16 residues. CDR3 amino acids: CASSTLAGGWTGELFF. The CDR3 nucleotides read TGCGCCAGCAGCACACTAGCGGGGGGCTGGACCGGGGAGCTGTTTTTT.

The chain uses TRBV18 and TRBJ1-3; D is unresolved. The CDR3 sequence is 13 residues long. The V gene lost 6 bases and the J gene lost 0 bases, with 6 bases spanning the gap. CDR1 and CDR2 from the germline V gene are KGHSH and LQKENI. As DNA, the CDR3 is TGTGCCAGCTCGTCAGGCTCTGGAAACACCATATATTTT. Its translation is CASSSGSGNTIYF. Using reference TRBV18 and TRBJ1-3 for the parts outside the CDR3, the full variable domain is NAGVMQNPRHLVRRRGQEARLRCSPMKGHSHVYWYRQLPEEGLKFMVYLQKENIIDESGMPKERFSAEFPKEGPSILRIQQVVRGDSAAYFCASSSGSGNTIYFGEGSWLTVV.

This clone was seen once. The CDR3: CASSQDHGPNNSPLHF. CDR3 nucleotide sequence: TGCGCCAGCAGCCAAGATCACGGACCCAATAATTCACCCCTCCACTTT. The chain recombines TRBV4-3 with TRBJ1-6; no clear D gene. Trimming took off 0 bases at V and 5 bases at J, with 11 bases between the two ends. Germline CDR1 LGHNA, CDR2 YSLEER. The CDR3 loop spans 16 amino acids.

The chain has TRBV7-3 and TRBJ2-3; no clear D gene. Germline loops: CDR1 SGHTA, CDR2 FQGTGA. V was shortened by 5 bases and J by 4 bases, with 10 bases between the two germline ends. This CDR3 spans 13 amino acids. The CDR3 reads CASSRMIADTQYF. The CDR3 DNA reads as TGTGCCAGCAGCCGGATGATCGCAGATACGCAGTATTTT.

The rearrangement joins TRBV5-5 to TRBJ1-5, with a possible D match to TRBD1 (6 bases). This CDR3 has 16 residues. V lost 4 bases, J lost 3 bases, and 17 bases lay in between. Germline V gene lookup returns CDR1 SGHKS and CDR2 YYEKEE (reference sequence). The CDR3 spells CASSPGVGTNNQPQHF. In nucleotides, the CDR3 is TGTGCCAGCAGCCCTGGAGTCGGGACAAACAATCAGCCCCAGCATTTT. The variable domain in full, completed from reference TRBV5-5 and TRBJ1-5, reads DAGVTQSPTHLIKTRGQQVTLRCSPISGHKSVSWYQQVLGQGPQFIFQYYEKEERGRGNFPDRFSARQFPNYSSELNVNALLLGDSALYLCASSPGVGTNNQPQHFGDGTRLSIL.

The chain couples TRBV6-6 to TRBJ2-5; TRBD1 might be the D (5 bases). V lost 6 bases, J lost 2 bases, and 10 bases lay in between. The CDR3 runs to 13 residues. Germline V CDR1 and CDR2: MNHNY, SVGAGI (reference sequence). The CDR3 DNA sequence: TGTGCCAGCAGGGACACAGGACAAGAGACCCAGTACTTC. Translation: CASRDTGQETQYF.

The rearrangement links TRBV4-3 to TRBJ2-3; D may be TRBD2 (5 bases). The V end lost 4 bases, the J end lost 2 bases, and 10 bases lay between the germline ends. This CDR3 is built from 14 residues. Germline CDR1 and CDR2: LGHNA and YSLEER. The CDR3 DNA reads as TGCGCCAGCAGCCGAGACTATTCCACAGATACGCAGTATTTT. Protein sequence: CASSRDYSTDTQYF.

The chain is built from TRBV5-1 and TRBJ2-6, with D perhaps matching TRBD1 (6 bases). Germline lookup yields CDR1 SGHRS and CDR2 YFSETQ. V was trimmed by 4 bases and J by 2 bases, leaving 13 bases between them. The length of the CDR3 is 16 residues. The CDR3 bases are TGCGCCAGCAGCGTAGACAGGATGACTGGGGCCAACGTCCTGACTTTC. It yields the protein CASSVDRMTGANVLTF.

The V and J genes are TRBV3-1 (or the pseudogene TRBV3-2) and TRBJ1-2; D is undetermined. Germline CDR1 is LGHDT and CDR2 is YNNKEL (reference sequence). This CDR3 is 14 amino acids long. Deletions cut 1 base from V and 4 bases from J, with 10 bases between. CDR3 amino acids: CASSQGGSAYGYTF. In DNA form, the CDR3 reads TGTGCCAGCAGCCAAGGAGGGAGCGCCTATGGCTACACCTTC.

J is TRBJ1-5 and V is TRBV7-2; D is undetermined. The CDR3 is made up of 13 amino acids. V lost 1 base and J 4 bases, leaving 5 bases between the germline ends. Germline V CDR1 and CDR2: SGHTA, FQGNSA. CDR3 loop: CASSLGVNQPQHF. The CDR3 nucleotides read TGTGCCAGCAGCTTAGGGGTAAATCAGCCCCAGCATTTT.

This sequence joins TRBV15 and TRBJ1-5, with D possibly matching TRBD1 (5 bases). Between the trimmed V and J ends, which lost 3 bases and 0 bases, there was a span of 18 bases. This CDR3 spans 18 amino acids. CDR1 is LNHNV, CDR2 YYDKDF, per germline (reference sequence). CDR3 amino acids: CATSRAPRAFDSNQPQHF. The CDR3 bases are TGTGCCACCAGCAGGGCCCCCAGGGCCTTCGATAGCAATCAGCCCCAGCATTTT.

The CDR3 loop reads CASPGGFMNTEAFF. CDR3 in DNA: TGTGCCAGCCCCGGGGGCTTCATGAACACTGAAGCTTTCTTT. The rearrangement links TRBV6-5 to TRBJ1-1, with D possibly being TRBD1 (6 bases). The V end lost 8 bases, the J end lost 0 bases, and 13 bases lay between the germline ends. Germline V gene sequence: CDR1 MNHEY, CDR2 SVGAGI. The CDR3 is 14 amino acids.

The chain employs TRBV19 and TRBJ1-3, with D hard to call. CDR3 length: 15 residues. Between the trimmed V and J ends, which lost 2 bases and 2 bases, there was a span of 10 bases. The germline gives CDR1 LNHDA, CDR2 SQIVND (reference sequence). This CDR3 is CASSITWEAGNTIYF. In DNA, the CDR3 is TGTGCCAGTAGTATAACATGGGAGGCTGGAAACACCATATATTTT. The full variable domain, in which reference TRBV19 and TRBJ1-3 provide the parts outside the CDR3, is DGGITQSPKYLFRKEGQNVTLSCEQNLNHDAMYWYRQDPGQGLRLIYYSQIVNDFQKGDIAEGYSVSREKKESFPLTVTSAQKNPTAFYLCASSITWEAGNTIYFGEGSWLTVV.

This sequence joins TRBV6-5 and TRBJ1-5; D is unresolved. V lost 5 bases, J lost 6 bases, and 17 bases lay in between. In germline, CDR1 is MNHEY, CDR2 SVGAGI. This CDR3 has 15 amino acids. The CDR3 spells CASSNDPLSGQPQHF. CDR3 sequence (DNA): TGTGCCAGCAGTAACGACCCTTTATCGGGTCAGCCCCAGCATTTT.

This rearrangement joins TRBV19 to TRBJ2-4; TRBD1 agrees at 8 bases. The CDR3 sequence is 14 residues long. V was clipped by 7 bases and J by 6 bases; unmatched bases: 8. Looked up from germline, CDR1 is LNHDA and CDR2 is SQIVND (reference sequence). CDR3 bases: TGTGCCAGTACCGACAGGGGCCAGAGAAACATTCAGTACTTC. Its protein product is CASTDRGQRNIQYF.